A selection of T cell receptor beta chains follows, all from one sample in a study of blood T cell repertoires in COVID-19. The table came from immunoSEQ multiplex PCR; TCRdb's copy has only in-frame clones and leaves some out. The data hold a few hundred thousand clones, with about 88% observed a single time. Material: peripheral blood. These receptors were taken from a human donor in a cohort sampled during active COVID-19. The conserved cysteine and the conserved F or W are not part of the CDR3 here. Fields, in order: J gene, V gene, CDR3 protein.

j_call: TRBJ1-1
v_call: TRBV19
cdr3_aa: ASTPGGALATEAF

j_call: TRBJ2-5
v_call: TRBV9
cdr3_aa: ASSVAGEETQY

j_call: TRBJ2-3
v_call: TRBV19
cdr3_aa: ASRREFNTDTQY

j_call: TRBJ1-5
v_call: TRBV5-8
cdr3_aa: ASSNSPGQGFNQPQH

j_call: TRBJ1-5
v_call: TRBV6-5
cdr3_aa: ASRRREGQPQH

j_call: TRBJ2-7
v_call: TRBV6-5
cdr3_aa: ASSETGGEPYEQY

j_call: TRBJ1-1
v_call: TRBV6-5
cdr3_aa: ASSPFDRNTEAF

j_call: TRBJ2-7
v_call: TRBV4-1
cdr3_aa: ASSQDRGLAGGHEQY

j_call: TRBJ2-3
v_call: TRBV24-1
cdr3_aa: ATREGSHGDTQY

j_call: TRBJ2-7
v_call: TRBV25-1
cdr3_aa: ASSASGTGSYEQY

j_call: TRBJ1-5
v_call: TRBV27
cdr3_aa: ASSGQGGNQPQH

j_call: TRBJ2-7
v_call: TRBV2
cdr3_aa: ASSADRWTYEQY

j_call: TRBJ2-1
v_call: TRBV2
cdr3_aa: ASSDSGQDYNEQF

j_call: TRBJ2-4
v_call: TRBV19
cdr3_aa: ASSILGQGENIQY

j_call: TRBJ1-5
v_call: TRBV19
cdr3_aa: ASSIRRGGLDQPQH

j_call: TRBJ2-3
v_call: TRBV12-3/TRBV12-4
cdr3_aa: ASSLEGGDTQY

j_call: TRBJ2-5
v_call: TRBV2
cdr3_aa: ASSEGAGAGETQY

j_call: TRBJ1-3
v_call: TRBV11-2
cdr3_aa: ASSPAGTGAGNTIY

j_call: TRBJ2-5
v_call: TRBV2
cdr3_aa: ASSEDGGAGETQY

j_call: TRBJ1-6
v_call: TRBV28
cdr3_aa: ASGWKGAGNSPLH

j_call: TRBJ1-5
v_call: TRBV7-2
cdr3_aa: ASSSTLGGAQH

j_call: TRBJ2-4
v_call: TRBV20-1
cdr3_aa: SASKGLNQNIQY